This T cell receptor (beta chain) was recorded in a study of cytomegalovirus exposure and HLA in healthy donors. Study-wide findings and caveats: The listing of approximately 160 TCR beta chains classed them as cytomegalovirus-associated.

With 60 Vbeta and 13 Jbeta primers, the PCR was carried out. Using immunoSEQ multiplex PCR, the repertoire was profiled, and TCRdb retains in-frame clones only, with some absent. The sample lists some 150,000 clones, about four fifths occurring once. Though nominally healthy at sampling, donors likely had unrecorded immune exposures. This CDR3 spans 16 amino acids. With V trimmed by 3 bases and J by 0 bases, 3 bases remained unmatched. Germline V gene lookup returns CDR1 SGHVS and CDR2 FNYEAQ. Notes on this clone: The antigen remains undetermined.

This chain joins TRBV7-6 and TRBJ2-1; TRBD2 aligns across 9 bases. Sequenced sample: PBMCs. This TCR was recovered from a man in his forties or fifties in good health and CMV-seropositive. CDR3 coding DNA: TGTGCCAGCAGCTTGGGGACTAGCCTCTCCTACAATGAGCAGTTCTTC. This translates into CASSLGTSLSYNEQFF.